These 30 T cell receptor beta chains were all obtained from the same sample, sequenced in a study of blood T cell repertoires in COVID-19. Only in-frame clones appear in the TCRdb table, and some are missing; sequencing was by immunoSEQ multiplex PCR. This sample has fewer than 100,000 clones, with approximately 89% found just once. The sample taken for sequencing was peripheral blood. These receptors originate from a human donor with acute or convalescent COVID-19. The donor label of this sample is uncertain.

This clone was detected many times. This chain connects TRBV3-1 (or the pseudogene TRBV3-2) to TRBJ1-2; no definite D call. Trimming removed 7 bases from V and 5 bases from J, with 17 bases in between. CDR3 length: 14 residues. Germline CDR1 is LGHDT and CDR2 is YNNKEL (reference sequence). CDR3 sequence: CASTREDGRYGYTF. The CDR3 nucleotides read TGTGCCAGCACCCGCGAAGACGGCAGGTATGGCTACACCTTC.

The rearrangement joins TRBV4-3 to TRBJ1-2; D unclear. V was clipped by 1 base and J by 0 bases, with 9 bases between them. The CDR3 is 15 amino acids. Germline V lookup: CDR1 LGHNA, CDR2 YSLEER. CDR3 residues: CASSQVPGPNYGYTF. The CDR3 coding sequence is TGCGCCAGCAGCCAAGTCCCGGGTCCTAACTATGGCTACACCTTC.

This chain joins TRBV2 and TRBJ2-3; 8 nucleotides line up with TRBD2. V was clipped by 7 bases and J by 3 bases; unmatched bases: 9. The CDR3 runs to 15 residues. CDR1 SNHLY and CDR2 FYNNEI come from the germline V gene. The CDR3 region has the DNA TGTGCCAGCAAGGAAACGGGGGGGCAAACAGATACGCAGTATTTT. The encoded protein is CASKETGGQTDTQYF.

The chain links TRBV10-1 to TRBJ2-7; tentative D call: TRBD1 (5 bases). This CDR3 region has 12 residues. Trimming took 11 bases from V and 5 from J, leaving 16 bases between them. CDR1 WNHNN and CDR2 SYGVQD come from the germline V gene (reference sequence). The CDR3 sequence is CADDLTENEQYF. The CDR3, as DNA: TGCGCCGACGACCTGACAGAGAACGAGCAGTACTTC.

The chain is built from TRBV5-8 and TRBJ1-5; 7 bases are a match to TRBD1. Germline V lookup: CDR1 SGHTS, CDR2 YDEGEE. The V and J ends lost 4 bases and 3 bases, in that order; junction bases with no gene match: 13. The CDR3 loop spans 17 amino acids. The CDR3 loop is CASSPYVNRGPNQPQHF. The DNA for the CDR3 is TGTGCCAGCAGCCCATACGTGAACAGGGGACCCAATCAGCCCCAGCATTTT. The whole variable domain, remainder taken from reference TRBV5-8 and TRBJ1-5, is EAGVTQSPTHLIKTRGQQATLRCSPISGHTSVYWYQQALGLGLQFLLWYDEGEERNRGNFPPRFSGRQFPNYSSELNVNALELEDSALYLCASSPYVNRGPNQPQHFGDGTRLSIL.

The CDR3 coding sequence is TGTGCCAGCTCACCATTTGCAGGGGAGAGTGAAAAACTGTTTTTT. Its translation: CASSPFAGESEKLFF. V gene TRBV18 combines with J gene TRBJ1-4; D possibly corresponds to TRBD1 (6 bases). The V end lost 2 bases, the J end lost 7 bases, and 14 bases lay between the germline ends. From germline, CDR1 is KGHSH and CDR2 LQKENI. The CDR3 has 15 amino acids.

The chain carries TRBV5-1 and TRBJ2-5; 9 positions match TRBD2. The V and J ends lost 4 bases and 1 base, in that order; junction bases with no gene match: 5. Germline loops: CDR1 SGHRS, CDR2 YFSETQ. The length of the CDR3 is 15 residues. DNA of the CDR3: TGCGCCAGCAGCGCGACGGGACTAGCCCAAGAGACCCAGTACTTC. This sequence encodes CASSATGLAQETQYF.

The CDR3 DNA is TGTGCCAGCAGCGATTTGGACAGCCGCACAGATACGCAGTATTTT. Protein sequence: CASSDLDSRTDTQYF. The chain is built from TRBV7-2 and TRBJ2-3; a possible D gene is TRBD1 (6 bases). Looked up from germline, CDR1 is SGHTA and CDR2 is FQGNSA. The CDR3 is 15 residues long. With 5 bases removed from V and 1 base from J, the gap between germline ends came to 13 bases.

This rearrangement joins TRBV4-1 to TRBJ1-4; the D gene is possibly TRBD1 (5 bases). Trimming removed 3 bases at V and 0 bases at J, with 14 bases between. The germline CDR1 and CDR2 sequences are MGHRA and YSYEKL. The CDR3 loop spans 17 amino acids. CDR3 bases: TGCGCCAGCAGCCAGGGCAGGGTCCTAGCAACTAATGAAAAACTGTTTTTT. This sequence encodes CASSQGRVLATNEKLFF.

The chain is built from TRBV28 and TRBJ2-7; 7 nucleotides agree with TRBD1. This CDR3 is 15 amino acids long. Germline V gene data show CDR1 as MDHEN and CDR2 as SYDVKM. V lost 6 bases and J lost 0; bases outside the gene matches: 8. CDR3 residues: CASSLTGTSSYEQYF. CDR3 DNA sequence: TGTGCCAGCAGCCTGACAGGGACAAGCTCCTACGAGCAGTACTTC.

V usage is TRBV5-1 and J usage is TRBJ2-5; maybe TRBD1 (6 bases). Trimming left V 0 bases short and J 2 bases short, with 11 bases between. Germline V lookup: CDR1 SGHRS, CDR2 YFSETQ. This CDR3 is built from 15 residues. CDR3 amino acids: CASSLEPQGQETQYF. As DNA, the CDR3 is TGCGCCAGCAGCTTGGAGCCACAGGGACAAGAGACCCAGTACTTC. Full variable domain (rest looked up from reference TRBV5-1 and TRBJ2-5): KAGVTQTPRYLIKTRGQQVTLSCSPISGHRSVSWYQQTPGQGLQFLFEYFSETQRNKGNFPGRFSGRQFSNSRSEMNVSTLELGDSALYLCASSLEPQGQETQYFGPGTRLLVL.

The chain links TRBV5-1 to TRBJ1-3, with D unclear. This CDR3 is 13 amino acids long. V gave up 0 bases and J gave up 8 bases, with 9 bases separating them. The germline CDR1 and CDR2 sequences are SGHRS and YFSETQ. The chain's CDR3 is CASSLAYGHTIYF. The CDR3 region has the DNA TGCGCCAGCAGCTTGGCCTACGGTCACACCATATATTTT.

CDR3 nucleotides: TGTGCCAGCAGCTCAGGGGTAGTGGGCTATGGCTACACCTTC. Translated, it gives CASSSGVVGYGYTF. This sequence joins TRBV2 and TRBJ1-2; a weak D match, TRBD1 (6 bases). In germline, CDR1 is SNHLY, CDR2 FYNNEI. The length of the CDR3 is 14 residues. V shed 6 bases and J shed 4 bases, with 15 bases lying between them.

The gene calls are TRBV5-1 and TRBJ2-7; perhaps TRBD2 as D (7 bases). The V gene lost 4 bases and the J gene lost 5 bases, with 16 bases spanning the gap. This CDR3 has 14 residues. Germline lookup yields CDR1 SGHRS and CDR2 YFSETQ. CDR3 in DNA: TGCGCCAGCAGCCCGTTACGGGGGGCTCACGAGCAGTACTTC. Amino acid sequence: CASSPLRGAHEQYF.

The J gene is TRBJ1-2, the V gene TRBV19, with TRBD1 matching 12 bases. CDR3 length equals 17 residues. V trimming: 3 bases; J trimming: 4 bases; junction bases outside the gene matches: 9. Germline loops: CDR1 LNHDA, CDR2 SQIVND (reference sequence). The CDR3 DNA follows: TGTGCCAGTAGTATCGACGGGACAGGGGGCTTCGTCTATGGCTACACCTTC. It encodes CASSIDGTGGFVYGYTF.

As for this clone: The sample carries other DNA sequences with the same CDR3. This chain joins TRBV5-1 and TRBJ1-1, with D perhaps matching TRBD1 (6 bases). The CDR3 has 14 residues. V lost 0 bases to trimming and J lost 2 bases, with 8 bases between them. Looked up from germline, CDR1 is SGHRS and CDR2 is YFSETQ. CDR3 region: CASSLDRANTEAFF. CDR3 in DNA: TGCGCCAGCAGCTTGGACAGGGCAAACACTGAAGCTTTCTTT.

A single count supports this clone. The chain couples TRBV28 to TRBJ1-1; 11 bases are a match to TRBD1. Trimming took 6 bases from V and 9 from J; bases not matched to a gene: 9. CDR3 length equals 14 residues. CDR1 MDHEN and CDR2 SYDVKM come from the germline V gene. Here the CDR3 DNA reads TGTGCCAGCAGGACACCCGGGACAGGGGGACAAGCTTTCTTT. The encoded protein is CASRTPGTGGQAFF.

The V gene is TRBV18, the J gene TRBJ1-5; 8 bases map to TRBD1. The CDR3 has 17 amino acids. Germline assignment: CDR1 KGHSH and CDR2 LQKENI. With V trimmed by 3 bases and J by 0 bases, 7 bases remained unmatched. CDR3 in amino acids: CASSPTQGGNSNQPQHF. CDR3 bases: TGTGCCAGCTCACCGACACAGGGGGGAAATAGCAATCAGCCCCAGCATTTT.

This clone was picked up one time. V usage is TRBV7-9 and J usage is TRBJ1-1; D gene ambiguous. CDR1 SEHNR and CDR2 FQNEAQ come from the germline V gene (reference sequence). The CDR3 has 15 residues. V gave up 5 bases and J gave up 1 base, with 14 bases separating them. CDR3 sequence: CASSRQGGENTEAFF. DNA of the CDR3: TGTGCCAGCAGCCGACAAGGCGGGGAGAACACTGAAGCTTTCTTT. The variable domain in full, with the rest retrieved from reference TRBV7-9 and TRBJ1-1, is DTGVSQNPRHKITKRGQNVTFRCDPISEHNRLYWYRQTLGQGPEFLTYFQNEAQLEKSRLLSDRFSAERPKGSFSTLEIQRTEQGDSAMYLCASSRQGGENTEAFFGQGTRLTVV.

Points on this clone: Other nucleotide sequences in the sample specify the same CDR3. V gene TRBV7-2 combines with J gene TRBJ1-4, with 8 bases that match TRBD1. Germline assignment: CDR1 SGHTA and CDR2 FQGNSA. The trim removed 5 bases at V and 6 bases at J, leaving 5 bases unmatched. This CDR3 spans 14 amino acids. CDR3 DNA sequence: TGTGCCAGCAGCCCCGACAGGGGCGATGAAAAACTGTTTTTT. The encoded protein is CASSPDRGDEKLFF.

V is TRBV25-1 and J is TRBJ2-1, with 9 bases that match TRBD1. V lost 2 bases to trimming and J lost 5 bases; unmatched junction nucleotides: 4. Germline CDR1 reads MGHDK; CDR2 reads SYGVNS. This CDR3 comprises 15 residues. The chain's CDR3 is CASSEPRTGDNEQFF. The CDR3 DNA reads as TGTGCCAGCAGTGAACCCCGGACAGGGGACAATGAGCAGTTCTTC.

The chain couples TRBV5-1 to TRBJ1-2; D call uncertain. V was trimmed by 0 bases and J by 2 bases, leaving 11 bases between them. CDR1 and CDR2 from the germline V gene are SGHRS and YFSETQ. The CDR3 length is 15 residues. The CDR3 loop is CASSLAGGMNYGYTF. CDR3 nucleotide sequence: TGCGCCAGCAGCTTGGCGGGAGGGATGAACTATGGCTACACCTTC. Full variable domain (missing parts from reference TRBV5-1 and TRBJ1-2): KAGVTQTPRYLIKTRGQQVTLSCSPISGHRSVSWYQQTPGQGLQFLFEYFSETQRNKGNFPGRFSGRQFSNSRSEMNVSTLELGDSALYLCASSLAGGMNYGYTFGSGTRLTVV.

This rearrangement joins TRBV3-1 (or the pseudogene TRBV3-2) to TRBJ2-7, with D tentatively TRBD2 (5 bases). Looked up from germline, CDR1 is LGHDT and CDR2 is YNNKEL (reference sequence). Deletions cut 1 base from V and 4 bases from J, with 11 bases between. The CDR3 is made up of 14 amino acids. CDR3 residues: CASSQAGGLYEQYF. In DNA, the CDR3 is TGTGCCAGCAGCCAAGCGGGCGGGTTATACGAGCAGTACTTC.

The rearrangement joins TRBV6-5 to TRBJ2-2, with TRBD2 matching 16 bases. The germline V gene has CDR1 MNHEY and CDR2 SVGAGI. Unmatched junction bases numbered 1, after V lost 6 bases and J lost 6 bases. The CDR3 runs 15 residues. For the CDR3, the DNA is TGTGCCAGCAGGGGACTAGCGGGGGGGTCCGGGGAGCTGTTTTTT. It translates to CASRGLAGGSGELFF.

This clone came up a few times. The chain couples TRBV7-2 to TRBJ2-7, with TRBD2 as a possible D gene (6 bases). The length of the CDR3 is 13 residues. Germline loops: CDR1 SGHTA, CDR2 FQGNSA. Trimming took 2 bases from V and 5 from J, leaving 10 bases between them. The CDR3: CASSLSPGDEQYF. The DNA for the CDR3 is TGTGCCAGCAGCTTATCACCGGGGGACGAGCAGTACTTC.

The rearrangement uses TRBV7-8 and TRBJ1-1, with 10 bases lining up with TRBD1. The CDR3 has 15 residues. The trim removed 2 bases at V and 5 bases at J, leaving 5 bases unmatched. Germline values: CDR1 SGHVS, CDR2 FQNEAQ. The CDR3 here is CASSLRDRGSTEAFF. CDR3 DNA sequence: TGTGCCAGCAGCTTAAGGGACAGGGGATCAACTGAAGCTTTCTTT.

CDR3 residues: CASSLAGQGSTEAFF. CDR3 nucleotides: TGTGCCAGCAGCTTAGCTGGACAGGGGAGCACTGAAGCTTTCTTT. The V call is TRBV11-1, the J call TRBJ1-1; 9 positions match TRBD1. Per the germline V gene, CDR1 is SGHAT and CDR2 is FQDESV (reference sequence). V shed 0 bases and J 4 bases; nucleotides not matched to a gene: 3. CDR3 length equals 15 residues.

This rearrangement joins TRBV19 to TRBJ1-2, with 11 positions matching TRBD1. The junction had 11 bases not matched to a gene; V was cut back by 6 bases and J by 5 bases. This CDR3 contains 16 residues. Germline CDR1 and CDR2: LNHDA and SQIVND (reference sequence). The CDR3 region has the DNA TGTGCCAGTAGGATATCCGGGACAGGGGGGAAATATGGCTACACCTTC. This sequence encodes CASRISGTGGKYGYTF.

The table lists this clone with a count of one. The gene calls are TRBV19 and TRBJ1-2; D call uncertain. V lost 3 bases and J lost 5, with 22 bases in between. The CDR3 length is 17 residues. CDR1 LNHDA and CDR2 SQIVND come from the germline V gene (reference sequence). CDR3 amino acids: CASSMTLTHGFQYGYTF. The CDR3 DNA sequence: TGTGCCAGTAGTATGACCCTGACGCACGGGTTTCAATATGGCTACACCTTC. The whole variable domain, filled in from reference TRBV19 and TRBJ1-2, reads DGGITQSPKYLFRKEGQNVTLSCEQNLNHDAMYWYRQDPGQGLRLIYYSQIVNDFQKGDIAEGYSVSREKKESFPLTVTSAQKNPTAFYLCASSMTLTHGFQYGYTFGSGTRLTVV.

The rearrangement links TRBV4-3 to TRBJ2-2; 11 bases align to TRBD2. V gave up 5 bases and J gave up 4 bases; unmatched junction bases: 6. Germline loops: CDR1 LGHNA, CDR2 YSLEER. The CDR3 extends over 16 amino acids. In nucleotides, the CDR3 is TGCGCCAGCAGCAAGGGACTAGCGGCAGGCACCGGGGAGCTGTTTTTT. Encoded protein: CASSKGLAAGTGELFF.